This paragraph covers one TCR beta chain sequence. What it binds is unknown. The data are from a study of T cell repertoires in aging, cancer and after chemotherapy. Study-wide results and caveats: In each cancer cohort, median generation probability increased across chemotherapy, suggesting thymic output rebounded.

Germline V CDR1 and CDR2: SEHNR, FQNEAQ (reference sequence). The CDR3 covers 14 residues. V shed 5 bases, J shed 8 bases, and the junction held 8 bases outside the gene matches. TRB rearrangements spanning V, D and J were amplified using mixed TRB-A/B primers. TCRdb reprocessed the multiplex PCR reads via MiXCR and lists one record per CDR3 protein. The data show thousands of distinct CDR3 sequences, about 32% seen once. Amplification of TCR beta used genomic DNA extracted from peripheral blood. The material sequenced was blood. This sequence was found in a human donor with a blood cancer. The J gene is TRBJ1-4, the V gene TRBV7-9; 7 bases line up with TRBD1. The CDR3 spells CASSQQGMREKLFF. CDR3 coding DNA: TGTGCCAGCAGCCAACAGGGGATGAGGGAAAAACTGTTTTTT.